This T cell receptor beta chain was captured by sequencing in a study of monozygotic twins with inflammatory bowel disease. Two rounds of nested PCR, of about 16 and 10 cycles, were run on TCRalpha and TCRbeta cDNA. TCRdb re-called the 5' RACE reads; one entry per CDR3 protein, DNA not given. The record lists 200,000 to 250,000 distinct CDR3 sequences, of which the ten most abundant hold roughly 7.1%. The germline V gene has CDR1 DFQATT and CDR2 SNEGSKA (reference sequence). The CDR3 totals 15 residues. Each donor supplied around 2.5 ml of blood. Skipping T cell sorting, the study isolated total RNA directly from whole blood.

Sequenced material: blood. This clonotype was sampled from a human donor with ulcerative colitis or Crohn's disease, or a healthy co-twin of an affected twin (not recorded which). The genes are TRBV20-1 and TRBJ1-1; the TCRdb call, TRBD1, lacks DNA for checking. CDR3 loop: CSARRGDSGNTEAFF.